The 5 T cell receptor beta chains given below trace back to one sample, sequenced in a study of T cells in Graves' hyperthyroidism and ophthalmopathy. It was RNA transcripts that yielded the amplified TCR beta CDR3 regions. First-round RT-PCR of the TCR CDR3 relied on the HTBI primer set. TCRdb re-analysed the multiplex PCR reads in MiXCR, keeping a single row per CDR3 protein. The sample has about 270,000 distinct CDR3 sequences, approximately 16% seen once. The specimen was blood. The receptor set was obtained from a woman in her forties or fifties with Graves' hyperthyroidism that later progressed to Graves' ophthalmopathy.

This clonotype has at least ten counts. The V call is TRBV20-1, the J call TRBJ2-7; 8 nucleotides align to TRBD1. Germline CDR1 DFQATT, CDR2 SNEGSKA (reference sequence). The CDR3 has 13 residues. V shed 0 bases and J 8 bases; nucleotides not matched to a gene: 6. The CDR3 loop reads CSARDRGTGKQYF. The CDR3 DNA reads as TGCAGTGCTAGAGATCGGGGGACAGGAAAGCAGTACTTC.

About this clonotype: A clone one base away is much larger, so this may be a read error. This sequence joins TRBV7-2 and TRBJ1-1; TRBD1 might be the D (6 bases). V was pared by 4 bases and J by 0 bases, with 15 bases between. The germline V gene encodes CDR1 SGHTA and CDR2 FQGNSA. The CDR3 consists of 16 residues. CDR3 in amino acids: CASSWGTRGLNTEAFF. The CDR3 nucleotides read TGTGCCAGCAGCTGGGGGACACGGGGACTGAACACTGAAGCTTTCTTT.

This clonotype turned up a few times. The rearrangement uses TRBV6-6 and TRBJ1-2; D remains unclear. Germline CDR1 and CDR2: MNHNY and SVGAGI (reference sequence). This CDR3 is built from 14 residues. V shed 0 bases and J shed 8 bases, with 13 bases lying between them. The CDR3 region is CASSYSKLTQGYTF. CDR3 coding DNA: TGTGCCAGCAGTTACTCGAAGTTGACTCAAGGCTACACCTTC.

This clonotype was picked up many times. This sequence joins TRBV6-2 or TRBV6-3 and TRBJ1-5; D call uncertain. The CDR3 spans 18 residues. Germline lookup yields CDR1 MNHEY and CDR2 SVGEGT. Trimming shortened V by 6 bases and J by 0 bases, and 21 bases separated the two germline ends. CDR3 sequence (DNA): TGTGCCAGCAGCCATCGTATCCTTGGGGATTATAGCAATCAGCCCCAGCATTTT. Its translation is CASSHRILGDYSNQPQHF.

A few counts support this clonotype. The V and J genes are TRBV19 and TRBJ1-2; D perhaps matches TRBD1 (6 bases). V shed 8 bases and J shed 4 bases, with 17 bases lying between them. CDR3 length: 14 amino acids. Germline CDR1 and CDR2: LNHDA and SQIVND (reference sequence). Here the CDR3 reads CASHQGGRTYGYTF. In DNA form, the CDR3 reads TGTGCCAGTCACCAAGGGGGACGGACCTATGGCTACACCTTC.